This T cell receptor beta chain was observed in a study of blood T cell repertoires in COVID-19. Study-wide background: Some COVID-19 samples were acute and others convalescent; all came from the United States, Italy and Spain.

The ends lost 0 bases at V and 12 bases at J; junction bases unmatched: 14. The CDR3 consists of 16 residues. Germline CDR1 is SGHKS and CDR2 is YYEKEE (reference sequence). Only in-frame clones appear in the TCRdb table, and some are missing; sequencing was by immunoSEQ multiplex PCR. In the table there are almost 400,000 clones, roughly 88% of which are singletons. Material: PBMCs or T cells enriched from blood (not recorded which). The origin of this receptor is a young woman with acute COVID-19. The genes are TRBV5-5 and TRBJ1-4; 7 positions agree with TRBD1. The CDR3 loop is CASSLAIGTAGRELFF. CDR3 in DNA: TGTGCCAGCAGCTTGGCCATTGGGACAGCTGGTCGTGAACTGTTTTTT.